This entry lists 12 T cell receptor beta chains sequenced from one sample in a study of blood T cell repertoires in COVID-19. Produced via immunoSEQ multiplex PCR; TCRdb's table is partial and in-frame only. The sample has around 370,000 clones; around 87% are singletons. What was sequenced was peripheral blood. The origin of the receptors is a man younger than 35 with active or convalescent COVID-19.

The chain joins TRBV5-4 to TRBJ1-4; D not resolved. V shed 3 bases and J shed 6 bases, with 9 bases lying between them. The CDR3 length is 13 residues. The germline V gene has CDR1 SGHNT and CDR2 YYREEE (reference sequence). The CDR3 sequence: CASSSPLDEKLFF. The CDR3 nucleotides read TGTGCCAGCAGCTCTCCCCTAGATGAAAAACTGTTTTTT.

The chain links TRBV5-1 to TRBJ2-7; D gene uncertain. From germline, CDR1 is SGHRS and CDR2 YFSETQ. V lost 5 bases and J 2 bases, leaving 17 bases between the germline ends. This CDR3 is built from 15 residues. CDR3 sequence reads: CASRLRPNQAYEQYF. Written as DNA, the CDR3 is TGCGCCAGCAGATTAAGGCCTAATCAGGCCTACGAGCAGTACTTC. Looking up the rest from reference TRBV5-1 and TRBJ2-7 gives the full variable domain: KAGVTQTPRYLIKTRGQQVTLSCSPISGHRSVSWYQQTPGQGLQFLFEYFSETQRNKGNFPGRFSGRQFSNSRSEMNVSTLELGDSALYLCASRLRPNQAYEQYFGPGTRLTVT.

The rearrangement links TRBV29-1 to TRBJ2-1; 12 nucleotides agree with TRBD1. Losses at the gene ends were 3 bases for V and 2 bases for J; bases not matched to a gene: 2. Germline V lookup: CDR1 SQVTM, CDR2 ANQGSEA. The CDR3 is made up of 15 amino acids. The CDR3 loop reads CSVEGDRGPYNEQFF. The CDR3 DNA sequence: TGCAGCGTTGAGGGGGACAGGGGGCCCTACAATGAGCAGTTCTTC.

The chain employs TRBV5-1 and TRBJ1-6, with TRBD1 matching over 7 bases. CDR1 is SGHRS, CDR2 YFSETQ, per germline. The CDR3 consists of 13 residues. V shed 5 bases and J 8 bases; nucleotides not matched to a gene: 4. The CDR3 region is CASRRQGDSPLHF. DNA for the CDR3: TGCGCCAGCAGACGGCAGGGGGATTCACCCCTCCACTTT.

The V call is TRBV3-1 (or the pseudogene TRBV3-2), the J call TRBJ2-1; weak D call: TRBD2 (7 bases). V gave up 0 bases and J gave up 0 bases, with 9 bases separating them. The CDR3 loop spans 16 amino acids. CDR1 and CDR2 from the germline V gene are LGHDT and YNNKEL (reference sequence). The CDR3 is CASSQERGLSYNEQFF. CDR3 in DNA: TGTGCCAGCAGCCAAGAGCGGGGGCTCTCCTACAATGAGCAGTTCTTC.

This clone showed up just once. This chain links TRBV6-2 or TRBV6-3 with TRBJ1-5, with a tentative D call TRBD1 (6 bases). CDR1 MNHEY and CDR2 SVGEGT come from the germline V gene. Trimming took 2 bases from V and 2 from J, leaving 10 bases between them. The CDR3 is 15 residues long. CDR3 in DNA: TGTGCCAGCAGTTACGTACAGGGTGGCAATCAGCCCCAGCATTTT. Translation: CASSYVQGGNQPQHF.

The gene calls are TRBV3-1 (or the pseudogene TRBV3-2) and TRBJ1-5, with D perhaps TRBD1 (5 bases). The CDR3 is 15 amino acids. The germline V and J ends were trimmed by 4 bases and 4 bases, with 14 bases remaining between them. In germline, CDR1 is LGHDT, CDR2 YNNKEL (reference sequence). The CDR3: CASSRGPGGNQPQHF. The CDR3 DNA follows: TGTGCCAGCAGCCGCGGACCCGGGGGTAATCAGCCCCAGCATTTT.

The genes are TRBV7-8 and TRBJ1-3; the D is unclear. Trimming left V 6 bases short and J 3 bases short, with 18 bases between. The CDR3 runs to 16 residues. Germline V gives CDR1 SGHVS, CDR2 FQNEAQ. DNA of the CDR3: TGTGCCAGCAGTTCTCCCGGGAGAGGAGGTGGAAACACCATATATTTT. Residues: CASSSPGRGGGNTIYF.

The chain employs TRBV29-1 and TRBJ2-1; 9 nucleotides match TRBD2. This CDR3 has 15 amino acids. Germline lookup yields CDR1 SQVTM and CDR2 ANQGSEA. With V trimmed by 7 bases and J by 2 bases, 9 bases remained unmatched. In nucleotides, the CDR3 is TGCAGCGCTACTATCCTAGCGGGGACCTACAATGAGCAGTTCTTC. Its translation is CSATILAGTYNEQFF.

This sequence joins TRBV7-2 and TRBJ2-7; 8 nucleotides align to TRBD1. The length of the CDR3 is 15 residues. The V gene's germline CDR1 is SGHTA and CDR2 FQGNSA. V gave up 6 bases and J gave up 2 bases; unmatched junction bases: 9. In nucleotides, the CDR3 is TGTGCCAGCAGACCTGGACAGGGTAGAACCTACGAGCAGTACTTC. Protein: CASRPGQGRTYEQYF.

The chain uses TRBV5-1 and TRBJ2-3, with 10 bases that match TRBD2. The germline V gene has CDR1 SGHRS and CDR2 YFSETQ. V trimming: 3 bases; J trimming: 2 bases; junction bases outside the gene matches: 6. This CDR3 region has 16 residues. Written as DNA, the CDR3 is TGCGCCAGCAGCTACACTAGCGGGGTGTACACAGATACGCAGTATTTT. Translated: CASSYTSGVYTDTQYF.

This rearrangement joins TRBV4-3 to TRBJ2-1; the match to TRBD2 covers 8 bases. Per the germline V gene, CDR1 is LGHNA and CDR2 is YSLEER. V was pared by 0 bases and J by 4 bases, with 20 bases of the junction left unmatched. The length of the CDR3 is 21 residues. CDR3 residues: CASSQEKVGGRDSGVYNEQFF. The CDR3, as DNA: TGCGCCAGCAGCCAAGAAAAGGTGGGAGGCCGGGATAGCGGGGTATACAATGAGCAGTTCTTC.